This T cell receptor (beta chain) emerged from a study of T cell repertoires in cytomegalovirus infection. The CDR3 consists of 14 residues. The ends lost 5 bases at V and 4 bases at J; junction bases unmatched: 4. Germline loops: CDR1 SEHNR, CDR2 FQNEAQ (reference sequence). For this clonotype: Antigen unknown.

TCRdb reprocessed the reads via MiXCR and lists one record per CDR3 protein. Of under 95,000 distinct CDR3 sequences in the sample, 45% to 50% were seen once. The gene calls are TRBV7-9 and TRBJ1-4, with 7 bases matching TRBD1. The source was CD8+ T cells from cultured PBMCs, collected from culture after CMV antigen stimulation. The sequence was collected from a human donor in good health (CMV status not recorded). Some clones in this sample may be carry-over from other donors' samples. CDR3 DNA: TGTGCCAGCAGCCAGACAGGGTTTAATGAAAAACTGTTTTTT. Translated: CASSQTGFNEKLFF.